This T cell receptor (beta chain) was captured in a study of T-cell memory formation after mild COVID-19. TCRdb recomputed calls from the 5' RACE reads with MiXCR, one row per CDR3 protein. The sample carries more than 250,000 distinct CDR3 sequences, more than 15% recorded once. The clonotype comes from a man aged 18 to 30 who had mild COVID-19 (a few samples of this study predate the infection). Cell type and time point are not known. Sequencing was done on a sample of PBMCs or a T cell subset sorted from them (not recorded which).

CDR3 sequence: CASSARSGGVTDTQYF. As DNA, the CDR3 is TGTGCCAGCAGCGCTCGTAGCGGGGGGGTCACAGATACGCAGTATTTT. This rearrangement joins TRBV7-9 to TRBJ2-3, with TRBD2 matching 11 bases. In germline, CDR1 is SEHNR, CDR2 FQNEAQ (reference sequence). After removal of 5 bases from V and 2 bases from J, the junction contained 6 bases not matched to a gene. The CDR3 sequence is 16 residues long.